The 20 T cell receptor beta chains reported below all come from one sample, sequenced in a study of blood T cell repertoires in COVID-19. TCRdb's copy holds only in-frame clones and misses some; the assay was immunoSEQ multiplex PCR. The table shows 65,000 to 95,000 clones, with 70% to 85% occurring only once. Material for sequencing was peripheral blood. The receptors derive from a woman in her forties or fifties with acute or convalescent COVID-19.

This CDR3 is CASSSSRLAGGREQFF. The CDR3 DNA is TGTGCCAGCAGCTCCTCCCGTTTAGCGGGAGGTCGCGAGCAGTTCTTC. The J gene is TRBJ2-1, the V gene TRBV11-3; TRBD2 aligns across 10 bases. V lost 4 bases, J lost 10 bases, and 13 bases stayed unmatched. This CDR3 region has 16 residues. The V gene's germline CDR1 is SGHNT and CDR2 YENEEA. Full variable domain (rest looked up from reference TRBV11-3 and TRBJ2-1): EAGVVQSPRYKIIEKKQPVAFWCNPISGHNTLYWYLQNLGQGPELLIRYENEEAVDDSQLPKDRFSAERLKGVDSTLKIQPAELGDSAVYLCASSSSRLAGGREQFFGPGTRLTVL.

This chain links TRBV2 with TRBJ1-2; D is perhaps TRBD1 (6 bases). Deletions cut 6 bases from V and 8 bases from J, with 16 bases between. Germline V gene data show CDR1 as SNHLY and CDR2 as FYNNEI. The CDR3 has 13 residues. The DNA for the CDR3 is TGTGCCAGCAGGGTACAGGGTGAGAGCGGCTACACCTTC. It translates to CASRVQGESGYTF.

The rearrangement links TRBV7-8 to TRBJ2-7; 13 bases align to TRBD2. The CDR3 length is 14 residues. The junction had 4 bases not matched to a gene; V was cut back by 5 bases and J by 6 bases. Germline V gene sequence: CDR1 SGHVS, CDR2 FQNEAQ. The CDR3 DNA sequence: TGTGCCAGCAGCCTGACTAGCGGGGGGACCGAGCAGTACTTC. Amino acid sequence: CASSLTSGGTEQYF.

This rearrangement joins TRBV6-5 to TRBJ2-7; D is perhaps TRBD2 (6 bases). V dropped 3 bases and J dropped 3 bases, with 15 bases sitting between them. The CDR3 consists of 15 residues. Per germline, CDR1 MNHEY and CDR2 SVGAGI. CDR3 sequence (DNA): TGTGCCAGCAGTTATGGGCTAGCGACCTACTACGAGCAGTACTTC. It translates to CASSYGLATYYEQYF.

This clone was counted only a few times. The genes are TRBV27 and TRBJ2-1, with D maybe TRBD2 (6 bases). Germline lookup yields CDR1 MNHEY and CDR2 SMNVEV (reference sequence). This CDR3 region has 15 residues. V dropped 10 bases and J dropped 4 bases, with 20 bases sitting between them. The CDR3, as DNA: TGTGCCACCGCTGGGTCCCGGGAGAAATACAATGAGCAGTTCTTC. Its translation: CATAGSREKYNEQFF.

This clone showed up many times. V gene TRBV6-4 combines with J gene TRBJ2-2; 9 bases fit TRBD1. The germline CDR1 and CDR2 sequences are MRHNA and SNTAGT. V lost 5 bases and J lost 0; bases outside the gene matches: 1. The CDR3 is 15 residues long. The CDR3 sequence: CASSTGGANTGELFF. In DNA, the CDR3 is TGTGCCAGCAGTACAGGGGGCGCGAACACCGGGGAGCTGTTTTTT.

The rearrangement uses TRBV29-1 and TRBJ2-7; TRBD1 matches 7 bases. The CDR3 is made up of 12 amino acids. With 3 bases clipped from V and 6 bases from J, the junction kept 5 bases outside the gene matches. Looked up from germline, CDR1 is SQVTM and CDR2 is ANQGSEA. The CDR3 spells CSVDRGLGEQYF. The CDR3 region has the DNA TGCAGCGTTGATAGGGGGCTGGGCGAGCAGTACTTC.

This clone was seen a few times. The chain uses TRBV7-2 and TRBJ2-1, with 7 bases fitting TRBD1. V gave up 5 bases and J gave up 7 bases; unmatched junction bases: 8. Germline values: CDR1 SGHTA, CDR2 FQGNSA. The CDR3 has 14 amino acids. CDR3 nucleotides: TGTGCCAGCAGCGTAAGACAGGGCGGGAATGAGCAGTTCTTC. Its protein is CASSVRQGGNEQFF.

In DNA form, the CDR3 reads TGTGCCAGCAGCCCCGGGCTAGCGGGATTGAGGGATACGCAGTATTTT. Translated, it gives CASSPGLAGLRDTQYF. V and J are TRBV7-2 and TRBJ2-3, with 9 bases aligning to TRBD2. The CDR3 covers 16 residues. The V gene's germline CDR1 is SGHTA and CDR2 FQGNSA. V shed 5 bases, J shed 6 bases, and the junction held 12 bases outside the gene matches.

This chain's CDR3 is CASSAGTSGTNEQFF. CDR3 coding DNA: TGTGCCAGCAGCGCGGGGACTAGCGGGACCAATGAGCAGTTCTTC. The rearrangement joins TRBV5-4 to TRBJ2-1, with 13 bases that match TRBD2. Germline CDR1 reads SGHNT; CDR2 reads YYREEE (reference sequence). This CDR3 is built from 15 residues. After removal of 4 bases from V and 6 bases from J, the junction contained 4 bases not matched to a gene. Based on the CDR3 plus reference TRBV5-4 and TRBJ2-1, the full variable domain is ETGVTQSPTHLIKTRGQQVTLRCSSQSGHNTVSWYQQALGQGPQFIFQYYREEENGRGNFPPRFSGLQFPNYSSELNVNALELDDSALYLCASSAGTSGTNEQFFGPGTRLTVL.

The V gene is TRBV6-6, the J gene TRBJ1-5, with a tentative D call TRBD1 (6 bases). With 0 bases removed from V and 6 bases from J, the gap between germline ends came to 12 bases. From germline, CDR1 is MNHNY and CDR2 SVGAGI (reference sequence). The CDR3 extends over 15 amino acids. This CDR3 reads CASSYSRGASQPQHF. The CDR3 DNA reads TGTGCCAGCAGTTACTCGCGGGGGGCTAGTCAGCCCCAGCATTTT.

The chain is built from TRBV4-3 and TRBJ1-2; weak D call: TRBD1 (6 bases). CDR1 and CDR2 from the germline V gene are LGHNA and YSLEER. Trimming left V 0 bases short and J 10 bases short, with 9 bases between. The CDR3 has 12 residues. CDR3: CASSQEGAIYTF. For the CDR3, the DNA is TGCGCCAGCAGCCAAGAGGGGGCGATCTACACCTTC.

This clone appeared once. The rearrangement joins TRBV5-3 to TRBJ2-7, with TRBD2 identical over 7 bases. TRBV5-3 is flagged as an ORF with uncertain function. After removal of 7 bases from V and 7 bases from J, the junction contained 2 bases not matched to a gene. This CDR3 contains 10 residues. CDR3 protein: CARGEGEQYF. The DNA of the CDR3 is TGTGCCAGAGGGGAGGGAGAGCAGTACTTC.

The chain is built from TRBV3-1 (or the pseudogene TRBV3-2) and TRBJ2-4; possibly TRBD2 for D (5 bases). The germline V and J ends were trimmed by 0 bases and 8 bases, with 20 bases remaining between them. This CDR3 is built from 17 residues. Germline CDR1 is LGHDT and CDR2 is YNNKEL (reference sequence). CDR3 amino acids: CASSQDWGLALIYIQYF. DNA for the CDR3: TGTGCCAGCAGCCAAGATTGGGGTCTAGCTTTAATCTACATTCAGTACTTC.

This clone was seen a single time. The CDR3 sequence: CASSDRGEQYF. The CDR3 DNA is TGTGCCAGCAGCGATAGGGGGGAGCAGTACTTC. The V gene is TRBV3-1 (or the pseudogene TRBV3-2), the J gene TRBJ2-7; TRBD1 might be the D (6 bases). Looked up from germline, CDR1 is LGHDT and CDR2 is YNNKEL (reference sequence). V gave up 5 bases and J gave up 7 bases, with 9 bases separating them. This CDR3 comprises 11 residues.

This sequence joins TRBV10-3 and TRBJ2-1, with D possibly being TRBD2 (7 bases). V was trimmed by 0 bases and J by 5 bases, leaving 14 bases between them. CDR1 is ENHRY and CDR2 is SYGVKD in the germline V gene. The CDR3 has 16 amino acids. CDR3 nucleotides: TGTGCCATCAGTGAGTCTGTGGCGGGGGCCGACAATGAGCAGTTCTTC. Amino acid sequence: CAISESVAGADNEQFF.

The chain is built from TRBV19 and TRBJ2-6; D might be TRBD2 (5 bases). Germline V gene data show CDR1 as LNHDA and CDR2 as SQIVND (reference sequence). The V end lost 3 bases, the J end lost 2 bases, and 11 bases lay between the germline ends. This CDR3 contains 16 residues. DNA for the CDR3: TGTGCCAGTAGTATTGACGCGGGCGCTGGGGCCAACGTCCTGACTTTC. This sequence encodes CASSIDAGAGANVLTF.

This clone was counted a single time. The gene calls are TRBV6-2 or TRBV6-3 and TRBJ2-7; D gene ambiguous. The CDR3 is 12 residues long. Per the germline V gene, CDR1 is MNHEY and CDR2 is SVGEGT. Trimming took 6 bases from V and 2 from J, leaving 8 bases between them. The DNA for the CDR3 is TGTGCCAGCAGCCGGTTAGCCTACGAGCAGTACTTC. This translates into CASSRLAYEQYF.

The V and J genes are TRBV5-5 and TRBJ2-7; TRBD1 matches at 9 bases. The V and J ends lost 4 bases and 4 bases, in that order; junction bases with no gene match: 12. The CDR3 covers 16 residues. Looked up from germline, CDR1 is SGHKS and CDR2 is YYEKEE (reference sequence). This CDR3 is CASSPKPGQGFYEQYF. As DNA, the CDR3 is TGTGCCAGCAGCCCCAAGCCGGGACAGGGATTTTACGAGCAGTACTTC.

The genes are TRBV7-9 and TRBJ1-2; D uncertain. V lost 5 bases and J lost 0, with 16 bases in between. Germline CDR1 and CDR2: SEHNR and FQNEAQ (reference sequence). The CDR3 consists of 16 residues. The CDR3, as DNA: TGTGCCAGCAGCGAGAGCGGTGGCCGACCTAACTATGGCTACACCTTC. Translated, it gives CASSESGGRPNYGYTF.